The text below deals with one TCR beta chain. This clone appeared many times. What antigen it recognizes has not been identified. No much larger clone is present one base from it, and per-base qualities are unavailable. Different DNA sequences within this sample yield the same CDR3. The library relied on PCR. Sequencing took place on an Illumina HiSeq 4000. High-throughput sequencing was used to profile the TCR beta-chain CDR3 region of every patient. In the paper's pipeline: Drawing on CDR3 differences between clinicopathological groups, the researchers built a classifier meant to tell apart patients with distant-metastatic papillary thyroid cancer. To measure repertoire diversity the researchers used the Shannon index, while the Morisita-Horn index served to gauge how similar the tumor and blood repertoires were. TCRdb redid the processing of the public reads, applying fastp at Q25 and MiXCR, and retained in-frame beta chains. The V and J calls follow TCRdb's processing rather than the paper's. The sample table lists around 1,700 clones, roughly 11% of them with a count of one. The top ten constitute less than 45% of the sample.

The record originates from a study of metastatic and nonmetastatic thyroid tumors (dated by TCRdb to 2018 to 2020). With respect to the entire study: For patients with malignant and with benign thyroid disease, the researchers compared repertoires between peripheral blood samples and tumor or nodule tissue samples. Overall study results and their limits: In both blood and tumor samples, TCR beta diversity was reported to be significantly higher in malignant tumors than in benign nodules.

Before undergoing thyroid surgery, none of the patients had been given any kind of treatment. Patient clinical samples collected from about 2011 to 2018 were retrospectively analysed using T-cell receptor beta sequencing. CDR1 is given as SGHDT and CDR2 as YYEEEE, both from the germline V gene. V is cut by 2 bases and J by 7 bases, and the space between the germline ends is 16 bases. The CDR3 contains 14 residues, cysteine and phenylalanine counted. The sequence is cut down to CDR3 DNA, 42 bases in frame from base 1. The chain employs TRBV5-6 and TRBJ2-7; the D segment cannot be called with confidence. The source of this sequence is a female donor with papillary thyroid cancer or a benign thyroid nodule (not recorded which). Some clones in this sample may be carry-over from other donors' samples. The sequenced sample was tumor tissue. The sequenced DNA is TGTGCCAGCAGCTTCCGGGCCCTCTACGGGGAGCAGTACTTC. This yields the protein CASSFRALYGEQYF.